This T cell receptor (beta chain) was identified during a study of cytomegalovirus exposure and HLA in healthy donors. The wider study: Among the 400 or so donors who were genotyped, about 79% fell in the genetic ancestry cluster that is associated with self-reported Caucasian donors. Broader study findings: CMV serostatus was the only immune exposure information that was available.

A word on this clone: Antigen specificity is unknown.

Losses at the gene ends were 5 bases for V and 6 bases for J; bases not matched to a gene: 3. The CDR3 is 13 residues long. Germline CDR1 is MNHEY and CDR2 is SVGAGI. PCR used 60 Vbeta primers and 13 Jbeta primers. Some clones are missing from TCRdb's copy, which holds only in-frame ones; the method was immunoSEQ multiplex PCR. The sample has some 150,000 clones; about 77% are singletons. This chain connects TRBV6-5 to TRBJ2-3; 9 positions agree with TRBD2. The source material was PBMCs. The sequence was collected from a female donor in good health and CMV-seronegative. In DNA, the CDR3 is TGTGCCAGCAGTAGCGGGGGGAGGGATACGCAGTATTTT. Its translation is CASSSGGRDTQYF.